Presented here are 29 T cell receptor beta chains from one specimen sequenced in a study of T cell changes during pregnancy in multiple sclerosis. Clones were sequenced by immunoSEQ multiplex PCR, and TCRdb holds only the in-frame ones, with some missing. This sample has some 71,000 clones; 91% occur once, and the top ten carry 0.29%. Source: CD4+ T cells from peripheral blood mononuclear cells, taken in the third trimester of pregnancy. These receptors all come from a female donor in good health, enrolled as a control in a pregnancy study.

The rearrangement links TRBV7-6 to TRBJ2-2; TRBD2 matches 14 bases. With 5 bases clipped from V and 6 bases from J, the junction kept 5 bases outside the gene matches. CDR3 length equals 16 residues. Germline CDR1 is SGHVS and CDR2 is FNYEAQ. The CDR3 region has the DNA TGTGCCAGCAGCCTGACTAGCGGGGGGGCTGCCGGGGAGCTGTTTTTT. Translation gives CASSLTSGGAAGELFF. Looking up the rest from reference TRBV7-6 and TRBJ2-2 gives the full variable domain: GAGVSQSPRYKVTKRGQDVALRCDPISGHVSLYWYRQALGQGPEFLTYFNYEAQQDKSGLPNDRFSAERPEGSISTLTIQRTEQRDSAMYRCASSLTSGGAAGELFFGEGSRLTVL.

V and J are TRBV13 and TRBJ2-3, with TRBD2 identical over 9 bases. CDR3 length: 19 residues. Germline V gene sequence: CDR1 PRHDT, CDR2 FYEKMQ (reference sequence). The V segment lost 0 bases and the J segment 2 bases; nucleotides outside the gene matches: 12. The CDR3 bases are TGTGCCAGCAGCTTAGGAGCCCTAGCGGGGATGGTATACACAGATACGCAGTATTTT. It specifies CASSLGALAGMVYTDTQYF.

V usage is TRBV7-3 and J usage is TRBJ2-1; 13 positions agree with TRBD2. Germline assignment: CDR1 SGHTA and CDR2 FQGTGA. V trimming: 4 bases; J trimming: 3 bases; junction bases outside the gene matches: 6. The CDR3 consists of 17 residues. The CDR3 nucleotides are TGTGCCAGCAGCTCAAGACTAGCGGGGGGTCTCTACAATGAGCAGTTCTTC. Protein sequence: CASSSRLAGGLYNEQFF.

DNA of the CDR3: TGTGCCAGCAGCCCCCGAGCGGGGACCCTGAACACTGAAGCTTTCTTT. As protein: CASSPRAGTLNTEAFF. The gene calls are TRBV9 and TRBJ1-1; D is perhaps TRBD1 (5 bases). Germline CDR1 SGDLS, CDR2 YYNGEE. The ends were cut back, 4 bases at V and 0 bases at J, with 16 bases in the middle. The CDR3 consists of 16 residues.

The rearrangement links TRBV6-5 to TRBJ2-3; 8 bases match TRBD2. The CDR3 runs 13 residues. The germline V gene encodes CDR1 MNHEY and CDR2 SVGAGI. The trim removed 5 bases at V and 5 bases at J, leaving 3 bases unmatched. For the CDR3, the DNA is TGTGCCAGCAGTCGCGGGGGGCGAGATACGCAGTATTTT. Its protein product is CASSRGGRDTQYF.

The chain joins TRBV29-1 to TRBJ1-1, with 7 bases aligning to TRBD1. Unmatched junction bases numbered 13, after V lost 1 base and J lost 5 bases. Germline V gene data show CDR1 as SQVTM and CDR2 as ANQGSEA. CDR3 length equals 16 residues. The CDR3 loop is CSVEGQGLIDGTEAFF. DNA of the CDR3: TGCAGCGTTGAAGGACAGGGCTTAATCGATGGGACTGAAGCTTTCTTT.

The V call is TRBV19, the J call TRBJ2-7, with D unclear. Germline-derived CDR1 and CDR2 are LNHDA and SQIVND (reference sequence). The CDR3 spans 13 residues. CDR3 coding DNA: TGTCCCCCACCGGAGACGGTAACCTACGAGCAGTACTTC. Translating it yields CPPPETVTYEQYF. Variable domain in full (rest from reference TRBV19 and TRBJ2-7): DGGITQSPKYLFRKEGQNVTLSCEQNLNHDAMYWYRQDPGQGLRLIYYSQIVNDFQKGDIAEGYSVSREKKESFPLTVTSAQKNPTAFYLCPPPETVTYEQYFGPGTRLTVT.

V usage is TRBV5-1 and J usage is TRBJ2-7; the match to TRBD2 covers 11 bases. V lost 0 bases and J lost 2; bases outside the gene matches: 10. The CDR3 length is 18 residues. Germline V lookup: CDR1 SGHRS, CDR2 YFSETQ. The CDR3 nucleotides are TGCGCCAGCAGCTTGGGAGCTAGCGGGGGGTCCTCTACCTACGAGCAGTACTTC. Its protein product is CASSLGASGGSSTYEQYF.

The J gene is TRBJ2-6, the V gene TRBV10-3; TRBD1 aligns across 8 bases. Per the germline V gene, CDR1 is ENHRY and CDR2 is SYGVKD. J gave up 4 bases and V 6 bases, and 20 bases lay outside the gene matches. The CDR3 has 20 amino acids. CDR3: CAIRLGQRGTGGAGANVLTF. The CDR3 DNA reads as TGTGCCATCAGACTGGGACAAAGGGGCACAGGGGGTGCGGGGGCCAACGTCCTGACTTTC.

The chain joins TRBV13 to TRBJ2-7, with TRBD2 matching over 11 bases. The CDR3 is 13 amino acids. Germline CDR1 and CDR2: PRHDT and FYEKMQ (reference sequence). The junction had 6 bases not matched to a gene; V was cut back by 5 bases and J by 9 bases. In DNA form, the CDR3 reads TGTGCCAGCAGCCCTAGCGGGGGGTTTAGGCAGTACTTC. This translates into CASSPSGGFRQYF.

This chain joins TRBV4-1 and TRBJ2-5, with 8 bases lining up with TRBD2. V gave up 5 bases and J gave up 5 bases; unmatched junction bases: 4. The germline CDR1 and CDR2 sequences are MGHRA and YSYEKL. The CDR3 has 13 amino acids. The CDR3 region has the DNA TGCGCCAGCAGCTGGGGACTAGTGGAGACCCAGTACTTC. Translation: CASSWGLVETQYF.

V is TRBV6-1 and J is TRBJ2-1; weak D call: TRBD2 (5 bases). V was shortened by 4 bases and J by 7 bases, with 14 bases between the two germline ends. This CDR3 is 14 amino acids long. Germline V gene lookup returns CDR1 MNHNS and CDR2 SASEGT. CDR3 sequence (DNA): TGTGCCAGCAGTGCCCCGGGATTACGAAATGAGCAGTTCTTC. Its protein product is CASSAPGLRNEQFF.

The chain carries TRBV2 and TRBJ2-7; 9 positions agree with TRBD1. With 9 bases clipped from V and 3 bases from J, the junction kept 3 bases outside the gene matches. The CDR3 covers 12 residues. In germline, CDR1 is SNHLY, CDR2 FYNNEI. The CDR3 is CASNRGLYEQYF. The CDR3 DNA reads TGTGCCAGTAACAGGGGGCTCTACGAGCAGTACTTC.

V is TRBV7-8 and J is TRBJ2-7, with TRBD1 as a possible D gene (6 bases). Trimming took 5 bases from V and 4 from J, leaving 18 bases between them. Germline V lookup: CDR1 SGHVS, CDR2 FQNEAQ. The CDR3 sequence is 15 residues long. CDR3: CASSPTDGGKYEQYF. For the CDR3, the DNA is TGTGCCAGCAGCCCTACGGATGGGGGCAAATACGAGCAGTACTTC.

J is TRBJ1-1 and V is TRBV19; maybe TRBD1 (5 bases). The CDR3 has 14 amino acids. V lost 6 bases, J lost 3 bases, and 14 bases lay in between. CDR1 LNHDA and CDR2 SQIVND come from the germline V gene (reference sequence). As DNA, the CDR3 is TGTGCCAGTAGCCAGGACTGGGGGGACACTGAAGCTTTCTTT. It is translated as CASSQDWGDTEAFF. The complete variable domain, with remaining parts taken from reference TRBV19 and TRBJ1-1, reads DGGITQSPKYLFRKEGQNVTLSCEQNLNHDAMYWYRQDPGQGLRLIYYSQIVNDFQKGDIAEGYSVSREKKESFPLTVTSAQKNPTAFYLCASSQDWGDTEAFFGQGTRLTVV.

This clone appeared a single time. CDR3 sequence (DNA): TGTGCCAGCAGCCAACTAGCGGGGGACCTACCCCATGAGCAGTTCTTC. It is translated as CASSQLAGDLPHEQFF. The chain has TRBV4-2 and TRBJ2-1, with TRBD2 matching over 10 bases. CDR3 length equals 16 residues. The trim removed 2 bases at V and 8 bases at J, leaving 9 bases unmatched. In germline, CDR1 is LGHNA, CDR2 YNFKEQ.

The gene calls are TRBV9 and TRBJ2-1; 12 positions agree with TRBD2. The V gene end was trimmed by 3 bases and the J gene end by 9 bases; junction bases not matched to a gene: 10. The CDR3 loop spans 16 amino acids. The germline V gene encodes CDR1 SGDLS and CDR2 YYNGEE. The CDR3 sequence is CASSADLAGGASEQFF. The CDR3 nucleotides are TGTGCCAGCAGCGCCGATCTAGCGGGGGGGGCTTCTGAGCAGTTCTTC.

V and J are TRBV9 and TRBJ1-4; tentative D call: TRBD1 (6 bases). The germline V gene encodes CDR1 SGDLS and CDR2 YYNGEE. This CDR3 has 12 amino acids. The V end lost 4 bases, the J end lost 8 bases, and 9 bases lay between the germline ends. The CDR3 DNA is TGTGCCAGCAGCAATGACAGGGAAAAACTGTTTTTT. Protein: CASSNDREKLFF.

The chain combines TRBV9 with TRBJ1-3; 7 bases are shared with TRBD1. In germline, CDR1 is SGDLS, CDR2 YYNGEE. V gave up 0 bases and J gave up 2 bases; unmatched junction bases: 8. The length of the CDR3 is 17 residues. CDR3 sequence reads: CASSVDLSRGPGNTIYF. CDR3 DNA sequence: TGTGCCAGCAGCGTAGATCTGTCTAGGGGGCCTGGAAACACCATATATTTT.

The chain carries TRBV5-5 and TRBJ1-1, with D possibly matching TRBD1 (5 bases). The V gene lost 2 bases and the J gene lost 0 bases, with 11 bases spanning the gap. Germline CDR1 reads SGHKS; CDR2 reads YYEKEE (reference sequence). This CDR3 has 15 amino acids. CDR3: CASSFLRGLNTEAFF. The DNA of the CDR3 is TGTGCCAGCAGCTTCCTGCGGGGGTTGAACACTGAAGCTTTCTTT.

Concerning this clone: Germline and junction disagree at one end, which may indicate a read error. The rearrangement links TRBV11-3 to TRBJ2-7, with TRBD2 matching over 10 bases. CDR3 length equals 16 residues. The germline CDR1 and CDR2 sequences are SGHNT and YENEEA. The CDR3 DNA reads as TGTGCCAGCAGCCTAGAGCGGGGGGGCGGGTCCTACGAGCAGTACTTC. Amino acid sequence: CASSLERGGGSYEQYF.

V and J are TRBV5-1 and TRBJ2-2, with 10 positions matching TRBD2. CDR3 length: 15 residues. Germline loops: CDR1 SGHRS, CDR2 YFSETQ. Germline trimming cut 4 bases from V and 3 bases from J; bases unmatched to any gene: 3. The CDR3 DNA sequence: TGCGCCAGCAGCAGGACTAGCGGATACACCGGGGAGCTGTTTTTT. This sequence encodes CASSRTSGYTGELFF.

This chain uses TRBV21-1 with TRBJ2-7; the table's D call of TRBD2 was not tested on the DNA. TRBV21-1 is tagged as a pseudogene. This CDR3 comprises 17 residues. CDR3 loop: CASSKGGEGTPSYEQYF. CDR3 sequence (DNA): TGTGCCAGCAGCAAAGGTGGGGAGGGGACACCCTCCTACGAGCAGTACTTC.

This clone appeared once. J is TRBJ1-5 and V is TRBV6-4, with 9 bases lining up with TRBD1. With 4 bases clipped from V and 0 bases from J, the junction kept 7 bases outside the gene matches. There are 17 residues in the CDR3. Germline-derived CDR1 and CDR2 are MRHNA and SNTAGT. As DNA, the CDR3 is TGTGCCAGCAGTGTAGGGACAGGGAGGGATAGCAATCAGCCCCAGCATTTT. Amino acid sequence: CASSVGTGRDSNQPQHF.

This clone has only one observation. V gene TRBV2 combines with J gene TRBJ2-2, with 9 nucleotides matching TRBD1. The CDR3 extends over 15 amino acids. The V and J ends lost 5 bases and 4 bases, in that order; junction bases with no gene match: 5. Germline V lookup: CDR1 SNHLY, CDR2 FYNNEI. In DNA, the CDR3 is TGTGCCAGCAGTATCACAGGGGGCACCACCGGGGAGCTGTTTTTT. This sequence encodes CASSITGGTTGELFF.

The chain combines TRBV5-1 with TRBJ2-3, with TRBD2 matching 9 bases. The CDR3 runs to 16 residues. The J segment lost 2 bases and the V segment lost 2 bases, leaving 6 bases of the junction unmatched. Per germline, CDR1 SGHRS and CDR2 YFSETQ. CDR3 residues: CASSLSGGLLTDTQYF. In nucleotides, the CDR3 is TGCGCCAGCAGCTTAAGCGGGGGGCTCCTCACAGATACGCAGTATTTT.

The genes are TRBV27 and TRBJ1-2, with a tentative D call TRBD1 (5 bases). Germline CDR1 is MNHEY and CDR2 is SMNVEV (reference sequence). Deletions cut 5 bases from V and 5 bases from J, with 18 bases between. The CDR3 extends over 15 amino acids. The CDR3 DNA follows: TGTGCCAGCAGTCTCTCCCCGGGAGGGGCGTATGGCTACACCTTC. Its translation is CASSLSPGGAYGYTF.

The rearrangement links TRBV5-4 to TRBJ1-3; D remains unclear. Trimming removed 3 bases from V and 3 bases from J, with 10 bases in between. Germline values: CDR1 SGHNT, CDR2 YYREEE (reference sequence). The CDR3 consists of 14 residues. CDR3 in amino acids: CASSWGAGGNTIYF. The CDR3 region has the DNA TGTGCCAGCAGCTGGGGAGCGGGTGGAAACACCATATATTTT.

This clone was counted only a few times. CDR3 in DNA: TGTGCCAGCAGCCCGAGGACTAGCGGGGGGCTCAATGAGCAGTTCTTC. Translation: CASSPRTSGGLNEQFF. The chain combines TRBV7-9 with TRBJ2-1, with 14 bases fitting TRBD2. This CDR3 has 16 residues. Germline-derived CDR1 and CDR2 are SEHNR and FQNEAQ (reference sequence). V was pared by 5 bases and J by 6 bases, with 6 bases of the junction left unmatched.